Listed below are T cell receptor beta chains from one sample, sequenced in a study of T cells after yellow fever vaccination. Each CDR3 protein gets one entry after TCRdb re-called the 5' RACE reads with MiXCR. Of hundreds of thousands of distinct CDR3 sequences in the sample, about an eighth were seen once. This specimen consisted of CD4+ T cells sorted from PBMCs, obtained 15 days after the yellow fever booster vaccination. The receptor set was obtained from a man younger than 30 who received the YFV17D yellow fever vaccine. Both conserved end residues are part of each CDR3. Clone size is given for some rows only: seen once, a few or many times, or a class if the clone is expanded.

>TRBV14|.
CASSQHRDTGELFF
>TRBV20-1|.
CSASRVGETQYF
>TRBV6-1|few
CASRFASLNEKLFF
>TRBV7-2|few
CASSLMGGGETQYF
>TRBV7-6|few
CASSSRGSGNTIYF
>TRBV20-1|.
CSAHRNRDEQYF
>TRBV4-1|.
CASSQVTVNTEAFF
>TRBV7-2|few
CASSFAGTGGNQPQHF
>TRBV6-1|few
CASSVGTASYNEQFF
>TRBV15|.
CATSIGTRYNSPLHF